This T cell receptor (beta chain) was found in a study of blood T cell repertoires in COVID-19 (dated by TCRdb to about 2020). For context, the study as a whole: Collaborator samples came from the United States, Italy and Spain and covered acute and convalescent phases of COVID-19. The prospective study material was composed of cDNA or gDNA derived from T cells, B-cell-depleted T cells, or PBMCs. The dataset comprised deeply sampled blood TCRbeta repertoires from subjects exposed to, actively infected with, or recovered from COVID-19. The repertoires were released in a freely available public database intended as a resource for research on the immune response to SARS-CoV-2. The samples were drawn from two sources: the first 160 participants of the ongoing ImmuneRACE study, and approximately 1,300 subjects contributed by 6 global collaborators. A de-identified subject ID, COVID-19 status, age in years and sex were almost always included in the sample metadata. HLA class I and class II types, where available, came from metadata supplied by the sample provider rather than from assay-based typing. The paper as a whole reports these results and caveats: Clinical and demographic metadata were provided uncurated, with the amount varying by source and participant.

With regard to this clone: Its cognate antigen has yet to be identified. No base-level quality is on record; no much larger clone is a single base apart.

Reading the germline V gene (reference sequence) gives CDR1 PRHDT and CDR2 FYEKMQ. Measured from the cysteine to the phenylalanine, the CDR3 is 14 residues long. CDR3 DNA only is kept here, 42 bases in frame from base 1. The V and J ends are trimmed by 5 bases and 8 bases, leaving 15 bases between them. The immunoSEQ Assay, a bias-controlled multiplex PCR, was used to amplify TCRbeta CDR3 regions from genomic DNA. In the authors' own workflow: Within the assay, amplification of reference gene primers was used to estimate how many nucleated cells each sample contained. To quantify the absolute abundance of each unique TCRbeta CDR3 rearrangement, sequence reads were collapsed and filtered. Productive Simpson clonality was computed per sample as the square root of Simpson's diversity index over productive rearrangements. TCRdb took over this immuneACCESS table, retaining in-frame rearrangements with V and J assigned. Such tables are incomplete; in checked studies, under half of the missing clones stem from an unresolved V gene, and the remainder is unexplained. The DNA gave D and trimming, while V, J and clone size come from that table. The sample yields some 290,000 clones; roughly nine tenths were counted once. Approximately 12% of the sample is held by the ten biggest clonotypes.

In Seattle, one collaborating source enrolled patients while the infection was active and tracked those patients longitudinally over the course of disease. The collaborating institutions used their own protocols to collect whole blood in K2EDTA tubes. For TCRbeta analysis, collaborators shipped samples as frozen whole blood, isolated PBMCs, or DNA extracted from either of those sample types. This TCR came from a woman in her twenties or thirties with COVID-19, enrolled during active disease. The sample consisted of peripheral blood. The sequence joins TRBV13 to TRBJ2-2; the D segment could be TRBD2, given 6 matching bases. Read as DNA, the sequence is TGTGCCAGCAGCCCGGGGGTTCATCTAGGGGAGCTGTTTTTT. This is translated as CASSPGVHLGELFF.